The source of this T cell receptor beta chain is a study of blood T cell repertoires in COVID-19. For the study at large: The United States, Italy and Spain supplied acute and convalescent COVID-19 samples. In each case, the material was cDNA or gDNA derived from T cells, B-cell-depleted T cells, or PBMCs.

Original methodology: By means of reference gene primer amplification, nucleated cell counts were estimated. The method was immunoSEQ multiplex PCR; TCRdb's version includes in-frame clones alone and lacks a portion of them. The V and J calls and clone size come from that table; D and trimming were worked out from the DNA. Altogether about 140,000 clones are present, about 88% being singletons, with the ten largest covering roughly 5%. V shed 5 bases, J shed 0 bases, and the junction held 4 bases outside the gene matches. The CDR3 is made up of 16 amino acids. Germline-derived CDR1 and CDR2 are SEHNR and FQNEAQ (reference sequence).

The sequencing sample was made of peripheral blood. This chain connects TRBV7-9 to TRBJ2-1; the match to TRBD1 covers 10 bases. The source is a human donor in a cohort sampled during active COVID-19. In DNA, the CDR3 is TGTGCCAGCAGCCCCCGACAGGGGGCCTCCTACAATGAGCAGTTCTTC. Protein sequence: CASSPRQGASYNEQFF.